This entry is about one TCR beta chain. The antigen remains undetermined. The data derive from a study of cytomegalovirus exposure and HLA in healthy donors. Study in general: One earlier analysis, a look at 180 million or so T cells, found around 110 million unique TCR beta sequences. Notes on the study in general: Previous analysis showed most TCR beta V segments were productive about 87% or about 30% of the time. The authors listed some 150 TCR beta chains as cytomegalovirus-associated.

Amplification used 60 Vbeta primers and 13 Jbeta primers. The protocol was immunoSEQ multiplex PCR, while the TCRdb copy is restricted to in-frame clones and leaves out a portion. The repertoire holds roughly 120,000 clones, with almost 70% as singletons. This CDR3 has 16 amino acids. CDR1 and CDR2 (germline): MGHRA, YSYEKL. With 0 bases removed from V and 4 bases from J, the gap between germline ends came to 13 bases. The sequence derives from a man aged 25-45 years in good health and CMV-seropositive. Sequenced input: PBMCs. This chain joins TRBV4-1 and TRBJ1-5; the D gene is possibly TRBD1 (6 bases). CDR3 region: CASSQDREQGNQPQHF. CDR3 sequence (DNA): TGCGCCAGCAGCCAAGATAGGGAACAGGGAAATCAGCCCCAGCATTTT.